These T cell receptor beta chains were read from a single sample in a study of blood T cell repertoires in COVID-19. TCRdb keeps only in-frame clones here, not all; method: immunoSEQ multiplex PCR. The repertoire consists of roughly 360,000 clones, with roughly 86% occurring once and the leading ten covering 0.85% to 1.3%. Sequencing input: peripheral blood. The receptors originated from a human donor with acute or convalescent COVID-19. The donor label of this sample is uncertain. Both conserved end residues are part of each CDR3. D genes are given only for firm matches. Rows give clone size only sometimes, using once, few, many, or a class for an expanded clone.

cdr3_aa: CASSYYSGSGNTIYF
cdr3_nt: TGTGCCAGCAGCTATTATTCGGGCTCTGGAAACACCATATATTTT
j_call: TRBJ1-3
cdr3_length: 15
v_call: TRBV11-2
d_call: .
clone_size: .

cdr3_aa: CSASTRGYGYTF
cdr3_nt: TGCAGTGCTAGTACGAGAGGGTATGGCTACACCTTC
j_call: TRBJ1-2
cdr3_length: 12
v_call: TRBV20-1
d_call: .
clone_size: .

cdr3_aa: CASSTLAGVQETQYF
cdr3_nt: TGTGCCAGCTCCACCCTAGCGGGGGTTCAAGAGACCCAGTACTTC
j_call: TRBJ2-5
cdr3_length: 15
v_call: TRBV18
d_call: TRBD2
clone_size: few

cdr3_aa: CASSEATGVDGELFF
cdr3_nt: TGTGCCAGCAGTGAAGCGACAGGGGTGGACGGGGAGCTGTTTTTT
j_call: TRBJ2-2
cdr3_length: 15
v_call: TRBV2
d_call: TRBD1
clone_size: .

cdr3_aa: CASRAGVHSNQPQHF
cdr3_nt: TGTGCCAGCAGAGCAGGGGTACATAGCAATCAGCCCCAGCATTTT
j_call: TRBJ1-5
cdr3_length: 15
v_call: TRBV2
d_call: .
clone_size: .

cdr3_aa: CASSLVGGDEQFF
cdr3_nt: TGTGCCAGCAGCTTAGTTGGGGGGGATGAGCAGTTCTTC
j_call: TRBJ2-1
cdr3_length: 13
v_call: TRBV7-9
d_call: TRBD2
clone_size: .

cdr3_aa: CASSSEGAWSNEQYF
cdr3_nt: TGTGCCAGCAGCTCCGAGGGGGCATGGAGTAACGAGCAGTACTTC
j_call: TRBJ2-7
cdr3_length: 15
v_call: TRBV13
d_call: TRBD1
clone_size: .

cdr3_aa: CASSYPGRSSGNTIYF
cdr3_nt: TGTGCCAGCAGTTACCCCGGGAGGAGCTCTGGAAACACCATATATTTT
j_call: TRBJ1-3
cdr3_length: 16
v_call: TRBV6-6
d_call: .
clone_size: .

cdr3_aa: CAWSVTGDTEAFF
cdr3_nt: TGTGCCTGGAGTGTAACAGGGGACACTGAAGCTTTCTTT
j_call: TRBJ1-1
cdr3_length: 13
v_call: TRBV30
d_call: TRBD1
clone_size: .

cdr3_aa: CASTNQGQGGGYTF
cdr3_nt: TGTGCCAGCACAAATCAGGGACAGGGTGGAGGCTACACCTTC
j_call: TRBJ1-2
cdr3_length: 14
v_call: TRBV6-5
d_call: TRBD1
clone_size: .

cdr3_aa: CASSLVGGNGDIQYF
cdr3_nt: TGTGCCAGCAGCTTAGTCGGCGGGAATGGTGACATTCAGTACTTC
j_call: TRBJ2-4
cdr3_length: 15
v_call: TRBV7-6
d_call: .
clone_size: .

cdr3_aa: CASRGDKPVYGYTF
cdr3_nt: TGTGCCAGCAGAGGGGACAAGCCGGTCTATGGCTACACCTTC
j_call: TRBJ1-2
cdr3_length: 14
v_call: TRBV2
d_call: .
clone_size: .

cdr3_aa: CASSTLQGVAGELFF
cdr3_nt: TGTGCCAGCAGCACGTTACAGGGTGTGGCCGGGGAGCTGTTTTTT
j_call: TRBJ2-2
cdr3_length: 15
v_call: TRBV5-6
d_call: .
clone_size: .

cdr3_aa: CASSLGGTGIYEQYF
cdr3_nt: TGTGCCAGCAGCTTGGGCGGGACAGGGATCTACGAGCAGTACTTC
j_call: TRBJ2-7
cdr3_length: 15
v_call: TRBV7-2
d_call: TRBD1
clone_size: .

cdr3_aa: CASSSAGYEQYF
cdr3_nt: TGTGCCAGCAGCTCGGCGGGGTACGAGCAGTACTTC
j_call: TRBJ2-7
cdr3_length: 12
v_call: TRBV7-9
d_call: .
clone_size: .

cdr3_aa: CASSTGRSGGYQPQHF
cdr3_nt: TGTGCCAGCAGTACGGGGCGGTCGGGGGGCTATCAGCCCCAGCATTTT
j_call: TRBJ1-5
cdr3_length: 16
v_call: TRBV28
d_call: .
clone_size: .

cdr3_aa: CASSWELKGGDYNEQFF
cdr3_nt: TGTGCCAGCAGCTGGGAGCTAAAGGGGGGGGACTACAATGAGCAGTTCTTC
j_call: TRBJ2-1
cdr3_length: 17
v_call: TRBV7-6
d_call: .
clone_size: .

cdr3_aa: CASTDPRGQVMAQYF
cdr3_nt: TGCGCCAGCACCGACCCTCGCGGACAGGTGATGGCCCAGTACTTC
j_call: TRBJ2-5
cdr3_length: 15
v_call: TRBV5-1
d_call: TRBD1
clone_size: .

cdr3_aa: CASSFRGPGTAHGYTF
cdr3_nt: TGTGCCAGCAGCTTTCGTGGACCCGGGACAGCACATGGCTACACCTTC
j_call: TRBJ1-2
cdr3_length: 16
v_call: TRBV5-5
d_call: TRBD1
clone_size: .

cdr3_aa: CASSPILKGANTEAFF
cdr3_nt: TGTGCCAGCTCACCAATCCTTAAGGGGGCGAACACTGAAGCTTTCTTT
j_call: TRBJ1-1
cdr3_length: 16
v_call: TRBV18
d_call: TRBD1
clone_size: .

cdr3_aa: CASSSDRGDMNTEAFF
cdr3_nt: TGTGCCAGCAGCTCCGACAGGGGGGATATGAACACTGAAGCTTTCTTT
j_call: TRBJ1-1
cdr3_length: 16
v_call: TRBV3-1/TRBV3-2
d_call: TRBD1
clone_size: .

cdr3_aa: CASSFLPGPPNYGYTF
cdr3_nt: TGTGCCAGCAGTTTTCTTCCAGGTCCTCCGAACTATGGCTACACCTTC
j_call: TRBJ1-2
cdr3_length: 16
v_call: TRBV28
d_call: .
clone_size: .

cdr3_aa: CASTLLAGGDGEQYF
cdr3_nt: TGTGCCAGCACCCTACTAGCGGGGGGGGACGGGGAGCAGTACTTC
j_call: TRBJ2-7
cdr3_length: 15
v_call: TRBV28
d_call: TRBD2
clone_size: .

cdr3_aa: CASSFRVQTGNEQFF
cdr3_nt: TGTGCCAGTAGTTTCCGGGTCCAGACGGGCAATGAGCAGTTCTTC
j_call: TRBJ2-1
cdr3_length: 15
v_call: TRBV19
d_call: .
clone_size: .

cdr3_aa: CASSLRELGNQPQHF
cdr3_nt: TGTGCCAGCAGCTTACGGGAACTAGGCAATCAGCCCCAGCATTTT
j_call: TRBJ1-5
cdr3_length: 15
v_call: TRBV7-2
d_call: .
clone_size: .

cdr3_aa: CASTLSSTAGSLNEKLFF
cdr3_nt: TGTGCCAGCACCTTATCTTCGACGGCCGGGTCTCTTAATGAAAAACTGTTTTTT
j_call: TRBJ1-4
cdr3_length: 18
v_call: TRBV7-9
d_call: .
clone_size: .

cdr3_aa: CASSFGGMKTQYF
cdr3_nt: TGTGCCAGCAGTTTTGGGGGGATGAAGACCCAGTACTTC
j_call: TRBJ2-5
cdr3_length: 13
v_call: TRBV28
d_call: .
clone_size: .

cdr3_aa: CASSIRRDSTEAFF
cdr3_nt: TGTGCCAGTAGTATACGGCGGGACAGCACTGAAGCTTTCTTT
j_call: TRBJ1-1
cdr3_length: 14
v_call: TRBV19
d_call: TRBD1
clone_size: few

cdr3_aa: CASSGTGTTGELFF
cdr3_nt: TGCGCCAGCTCCGGGACAGGGACCACCGGGGAGCTGTTTTTT
j_call: TRBJ2-2
cdr3_length: 14
v_call: TRBV5-1
d_call: TRBD1
clone_size: .

cdr3_aa: CASSTGGPGNTIYF
cdr3_nt: TGTGCCAGTAGTACAGGGGGGCCTGGAAACACCATATATTTT
j_call: TRBJ1-3
cdr3_length: 14
v_call: TRBV19
d_call: TRBD1
clone_size: few

cdr3_aa: CASSSQGGQPQHF
cdr3_nt: TGTGCCAGCAGTTCCCAGGGAGGGCAGCCCCAGCATTTT
j_call: TRBJ1-5
cdr3_length: 13
v_call: TRBV6-6
d_call: .
clone_size: .

cdr3_aa: CASRNQGFGYTF
cdr3_nt: TGTGCCAGCAGAAACCAGGGATTTGGCTACACCTTC
j_call: TRBJ1-2
cdr3_length: 12
v_call: TRBV25-1
d_call: .
clone_size: .

cdr3_aa: CASSFSGTGGRTEAFF
cdr3_nt: TGTGCCAGCAGTTTTTCCGGGACAGGGGGACGGACTGAAGCTTTCTTT
j_call: TRBJ1-1
cdr3_length: 16
v_call: TRBV28
d_call: TRBD1
clone_size: .

cdr3_aa: CASSFSGGGQPQHF
cdr3_nt: TGTGCCAGCAGCTTCTCGGGAGGAGGTCAGCCCCAGCATTTT
j_call: TRBJ1-5
cdr3_length: 14
v_call: TRBV7-8
d_call: .
clone_size: few

cdr3_aa: CAISEYVGRRNEQYF
cdr3_nt: TGTGCCATCAGTGAGTACGTGGGCCGTAGGAACGAGCAGTACTTC
j_call: TRBJ2-7
cdr3_length: 15
v_call: TRBV10-3
d_call: .
clone_size: .

cdr3_aa: CASSLAGGRTDTQYF
cdr3_nt: TGTGCCAGCAGCTTAGCGGGAGGGAGGACAGATACGCAGTATTTT
j_call: TRBJ2-3
cdr3_length: 15
v_call: TRBV7-2
d_call: TRBD2
clone_size: once